One sample yielded the 6 T cell receptor beta chains listed below, sequenced in a study of CD8 T cells in ankylosing spondylitis. The study, taken as a whole, reports: Blood from ankylosing spondylitis patients appeared to carry a characteristic roughly 8-variant TCR beta motif.

TCRdb itself ran the 5' RACE reads through MiXCR, one entry per CDR3 protein. Of 450,000 or so distinct CDR3 sequences listed, around 26% are singletons. The antigens of these receptors remain unknown. The sequenced sample was blood, either unsorted or a sorted T cell fraction (not recorded which). The receptors were gathered from a male donor with ankylosing spondylitis.

The chain uses TRBV2 and TRBJ2-2; D tentatively reads TRBD1 or TRBD2 (5 bases each). The CDR3 totals 16 residues. Germline V gene data show CDR1 as SNHLY and CDR2 as FYNNEI. V lost 4 bases and J 4 bases, leaving 16 bases between the germline ends. The CDR3 protein is CASSVRGEVGTGELFF. CDR3 sequence (DNA): TGTGCCAGCAGTGTTAGAGGGGAAGTAGGCACCGGGGAGCTGTTTTTT.

The gene calls are TRBV28 and TRBJ2-1, with 9 bases matching TRBD2. Germline CDR1 MDHEN, CDR2 SYDVKM. The trim removed 6 bases at V and 7 bases at J, leaving 10 bases unmatched. CDR3 length: 15 amino acids. CDR3 sequence (DNA): TGTGCCAGCAGCGCGAGGACTAGCGCCCGTAATGAGCAGTTCTTC. This encodes CASSARTSARNEQFF.

This clonotype was detected only a few times. V usage is TRBV28 and J usage is TRBJ2-5; no definite D call. The CDR3 is 14 amino acids. V was trimmed by 2 bases and J by 3 bases, leaving 10 bases between them. The germline V gene encodes CDR1 MDHEN and CDR2 SYDVKM. The CDR3 coding sequence is TGTGCCAGCAGTTTAGTGGCCATGAAAGAGACCCAGTACTTC. It is translated as CASSLVAMKETQYF.

This clonotype was recorded many times. The V and J genes are TRBV7-9 and TRBJ1-6; perhaps TRBD1 as D (5 bases). Trimming removed 2 bases from V and 7 bases from J, with 9 bases in between. This CDR3 is built from 14 residues. Germline assignment: CDR1 SEHNR and CDR2 FQNEAQ (reference sequence). CDR3 in DNA: TGTGCCAGCAGCTTACCTGGGGGAAATTCACCCCTCCACTTT. Translating gives CASSLPGGNSPLHF.

This clonotype turned up a few times. V and J are TRBV5-1 and TRBJ2-5, with TRBD1 identical over 7 bases. Germline CDR1 SGHRS, CDR2 YFSETQ. Germline trimming cut 3 bases from V and 5 bases from J; bases unmatched to any gene: 7. The CDR3 length is 14 residues. CDR3 sequence (DNA): TGCGCCAGCAGCTCCAGGGACAGTTTGGAGACCCAGTACTTC. Protein sequence: CASSSRDSLETQYF.

This clonotype was observed a few times. The chain uses TRBV12-3 or TRBV12-4 and TRBJ2-1, with a tentative D call TRBD2 (5 bases). The CDR3 covers 13 residues. Trimming cost V 10 bases and J 0 bases, with 10 bases left between them. CDR3 sequence reads: CATNRGSYNEQFF. In DNA form, the CDR3 reads TGTGCCACCAATCGGGGCTCCTACAATGAGCAGTTCTTC.